Shown below are 21 T cell receptor beta chains from a single sample sequenced in a study of cytomegalovirus exposure and HLA in healthy donors. PCR amplification relied on 60 Vbeta primers (plus 13 Jbeta primers). Repertoires were generated with immunoSEQ multiplex PCR, while TCRdb's copy carries only in-frame clones and drops some. The table records under 200,000 clones, roughly four fifths of them present only once. The sequenced sample consisted of PBMCs. The receptors were gathered from a woman in her late teens or twenties in good health and CMV-seronegative.

V usage is TRBV19 and J usage is TRBJ1-1; D is undetermined. V lost 6 bases to trimming and J lost 1 base, with 9 bases between them. Germline CDR1 and CDR2: LNHDA and SQIVND (reference sequence). The CDR3 is 13 amino acids. CDR3 sequence reads: CASSYNRNTEAFF. DNA of the CDR3: TGTGCCAGTAGCTATAACAGGAACACTGAAGCTTTCTTT.

This sequence joins TRBV5-1 and TRBJ1-1; no clear D gene. The V end was cut by 3 bases, the J end by 1 base, with 13 bases between. Germline CDR1 is SGHRS and CDR2 is YFSETQ. CDR3 length: 15 residues. Here the CDR3 reads CASSYGGSTNTEAFF. In DNA form, the CDR3 reads TGCGCCAGCAGCTATGGAGGGAGTACGAACACTGAAGCTTTCTTT.

The CDR3 loop reads CASSEGQGINEQFF. The CDR3 DNA reads as TGTGCCAGCAGCGAGGGACAGGGGATCAATGAGCAGTTCTTC. This sequence joins TRBV7-3 and TRBJ2-1; 10 bases line up with TRBD1. The CDR3 runs 14 residues. V gave up 5 bases and J gave up 6 bases; unmatched junction bases: 4. Germline V gene data show CDR1 as SGHTA and CDR2 as FQGTGA. The entire variable domain, with the rest obtained from reference TRBV7-3 and TRBJ2-1, is as follows: GAGVSQTPSNKVTEKGKYVELRCDPISGHTALYWYRQSLGQGPEFLIYFQGTGAADDSGLPNDRFFAVRPEGSVSTLKIQRTERGDSAVYLCASSEGQGINEQFFGPGTRLTVL.

Only one count was recorded for this clone. This rearrangement joins TRBV6-1 to TRBJ2-3; perhaps TRBD1 as D (6 bases). V lost 7 bases and J lost 3, with 14 bases in between. Germline V CDR1 and CDR2: MNHNS, SASEGT. The CDR3 is made up of 14 amino acids. CDR3 DNA sequence: TGTGCCAGCAAAGGGGGTTTGAGAACAGATACGCAGTATTTT. The encoded protein is CASKGGLRTDTQYF.

This sequence joins TRBV7-8 and TRBJ2-2; D possibly corresponds to TRBD2 (5 bases). The V and J ends lost 2 bases and 1 base respectively, with 11 bases between them. Germline lookup yields CDR1 SGHVS and CDR2 FQNEAQ. CDR3 size: 16 residues. The CDR3 bases are TGTGCCAGCAGCTTACGAGAGACTAAGAACACCGGGGAGCTGTTTTTT. It yields the protein CASSLRETKNTGELFF.

V gene TRBV11-3 combines with J gene TRBJ2-2; the D gene is possibly TRBD2 (7 bases). This CDR3 spans 13 amino acids. The V gene's germline CDR1 is SGHNT and CDR2 YENEEA. V lost 5 bases and J lost 6, with 10 bases in between. CDR3 in DNA: TGTGCCAGCAGCCGCGGGGGCGCCGGGGAGCTGTTTTTT. Translation: CASSRGGAGELFF.

The genes are TRBV5-4 and TRBJ1-1; TRBD1 matches 7 bases. This CDR3 region has 12 residues. Germline values: CDR1 SGHNT, CDR2 YYREEE (reference sequence). The V segment lost 6 bases and the J segment 4 bases; nucleotides outside the gene matches: 3. Written as DNA, the CDR3 is TGTGCCAGCAAGACAGGGACCACTGAAGCTTTCTTT. Translated: CASKTGTTEAFF. The whole variable domain, filled in from reference TRBV5-4 and TRBJ1-1, reads ETGVTQSPTHLIKTRGQQVTLRCSSQSGHNTVSWYQQALGQGPQFIFQYYREEENGRGNFPPRFSGLQFPNYSSELNVNALELDDSALYLCASKTGTTEAFFGQGTRLTVV.

This chain links TRBV18 with TRBJ2-3; 9 nucleotides line up with TRBD2. V was clipped by 2 bases and J by 1 base; unmatched bases: 4. This CDR3 has 16 residues. CDR1 KGHSH and CDR2 LQKENI come from the germline V gene. DNA of the CDR3: TGTGCCAGCTCACCAAACCTAGCGGGACGCACAGATACGCAGTATTTT. Its protein is CASSPNLAGRTDTQYF.

The chain carries TRBV4-1 and TRBJ1-2; 7 nucleotides line up with TRBD1. The germline gives CDR1 MGHRA, CDR2 YSYEKL. The CDR3 runs 15 residues. With 3 bases clipped from V and 8 bases from J, the junction kept 12 bases outside the gene matches. The CDR3 DNA follows: TGCGCCAGCAGCCACCTGGGACAGCACTTGGCGGGCTACACCTTC. Its translation is CASSHLGQHLAGYTF.

J is TRBJ2-5 and V is TRBV7-7; 7 positions match TRBD1. Germline V gives CDR1 SSHAT, CDR2 FNYEAQ (reference sequence). The CDR3 is made up of 14 amino acids. With 1 base clipped from V and 5 bases from J, the junction kept 4 bases outside the gene matches. CDR3 in amino acids: CASSLVLQGETQYF. The CDR3 region has the DNA TGTGCCAGCAGCTTAGTCTTACAGGGGGAGACCCAGTACTTC. Filled out from reference TRBV7-7 and TRBJ2-5, the complete variable domain reads GAGVSQSPRYKVTKRGQDVTLRCDPISSHATLYWYQQALGQGPEFLTYFNYEAQPDKSGLPSDRFSAERPEGSISTLTIQRTEQRDSAMYRCASSLVLQGETQYFGPGTRLLVL.

The chain employs TRBV9 and TRBJ2-5; 12 bases line up with TRBD2. The V gene's germline CDR1 is SGDLS and CDR2 YYNGEE. V lost 0 bases to trimming and J lost 5 bases; unmatched junction nucleotides: 8. This CDR3 is built from 17 residues. In DNA, the CDR3 is TGTGCCAGCAGCGTAGGATCTAGCGGGAGGGCCGGGGAGACCCAGTACTTC. Encoded protein: CASSVGSSGRAGETQYF.

The gene calls are TRBV5-5 and TRBJ2-7, with 10 bases lining up with TRBD1. CDR1 is SGHKS, CDR2 YYEKEE, per germline (reference sequence). Trimming removed 3 bases from V and 1 base from J; junction bases left unmatched: 1. The CDR3 is 14 amino acids. As DNA, the CDR3 is TGTGCCAGCAGCTGGGGACAGGGGTCCTACGAGCAGTACTTC. Protein: CASSWGQGSYEQYF.

The chain uses TRBV6-1 and TRBJ2-7; the D gene is possibly TRBD1 (5 bases). The CDR3 is made up of 13 amino acids. CDR1 and CDR2 from the germline V gene are MNHNS and SASEGT. The V end lost 6 bases, the J end lost 2 bases, and 11 bases lay between the germline ends. Here the CDR3 DNA reads TGTGCCAGCAGGCCAGGGCTGACCTACGAGCAGTACTTC. Protein product: CASRPGLTYEQYF.

The chain uses TRBV7-9 and TRBJ1-3; D uncertain. This CDR3 is built from 15 residues. V lost 1 base, J lost 0 bases, and 7 bases lay in between. Germline V gene lookup returns CDR1 SEHNR and CDR2 FQNEAQ (reference sequence). The CDR3 nucleotides are TGTGCCAGCAGCTTAGGGGCCTCCTCTGGAAACACCATATATTTT. This sequence encodes CASSLGASSGNTIYF. Variable domain in full (rest from reference TRBV7-9 and TRBJ1-3): DTGVSQNPRHKITKRGQNVTFRCDPISEHNRLYWYRQTLGQGPEFLTYFQNEAQLEKSRLLSDRFSAERPKGSFSTLEIQRTEQGDSAMYLCASSLGASSGNTIYFGEGSWLTVV.

The chain couples TRBV7-6 to TRBJ1-1, with a tentative D call TRBD1 (6 bases). Trimming cost V 1 base and J 0 bases, with 12 bases left between them. Germline lookup yields CDR1 SGHVS and CDR2 FNYEAQ. This CDR3 comprises 16 residues. CDR3 in DNA: TGTGCCAGCAGCTTAGATGGCCAGGGGATGAACACTGAAGCTTTCTTT. Translated: CASSLDGQGMNTEAFF. Drawing the rest from reference TRBV7-6 and TRBJ1-1, the complete variable domain is GAGVSQSPRYKVTKRGQDVALRCDPISGHVSLYWYRQALGQGPEFLTYFNYEAQQDKSGLPNDRFSAERPEGSISTLTIQRTEQRDSAMYRCASSLDGQGMNTEAFFGQGTRLTVV.

This clone was picked up one time. The CDR3 protein is CASSFKGVNTEAFF. The CDR3 DNA is TGTGCCAGCAGCTTTAAGGGAGTGAACACTGAAGCTTTCTTT. The chain employs TRBV5-4 and TRBJ1-1; D ambiguous. Trimming left V 2 bases short and J 0 bases short, with 8 bases between. The CDR3 spans 14 residues. Germline CDR1 reads SGHNT; CDR2 reads YYREEE (reference sequence).

The V and J genes are TRBV2 and TRBJ1-6; TRBD1 matches 7 bases. The germline V gene has CDR1 SNHLY and CDR2 FYNNEI. The CDR3 totals 14 residues. With 7 bases clipped from V and 7 bases from J, the junction kept 7 bases outside the gene matches. The CDR3 region has the DNA TGTGCCAGCATAGGGGACAGTCTAAATTCACCCCTCCACTTT. This encodes CASIGDSLNSPLHF.

The chain combines TRBV6-1 with TRBJ1-3, with D perhaps matching TRBD1 (6 bases). Germline CDR1 reads MNHNS; CDR2 reads SASEGT. The CDR3 extends over 15 amino acids. V lost 6 bases to trimming and J lost 4 bases, with 16 bases between them. The CDR3 bases are TGTGCCAGCAGGGACTGGGGGGGCGCGGGAAACACCATATATTTT. This encodes CASRDWGGAGNTIYF.

The J gene is TRBJ1-2, the V gene TRBV7-9; D may be TRBD1 (5 bases). CDR3 size: 15 residues. The V gene's germline CDR1 is SEHNR and CDR2 FQNEAQ (reference sequence). Trimming removed 4 bases from V and 7 bases from J, with 19 bases in between. This chain's CDR3 is CASSYDAGRSTGYTF. CDR3 nucleotide sequence: TGTGCCAGCAGCTACGATGCGGGGCGATCCACTGGCTACACCTTC.

This chain joins TRBV5-1 and TRBJ1-2; possibly TRBD1 for D (5 bases). The ends were cut back, 0 bases at V and 8 bases at J, with 11 bases in the middle. In germline, CDR1 is SGHRS, CDR2 YFSETQ. The CDR3 covers 13 residues. CDR3: CASSLAQGRGYTF. Written as DNA, the CDR3 is TGCGCCAGCAGCTTGGCGCAGGGTAGGGGCTACACCTTC.

To note about this clone: The sample holds other DNA sequences that translate to the same CDR3. This chain uses TRBV13 with TRBJ1-1; no clear D gene. Trimming took off 0 bases at V and 0 bases at J, with 5 bases between the two ends. Per the germline V gene, CDR1 is PRHDT and CDR2 is FYEKMQ (reference sequence). The CDR3 spans 14 residues. CDR3 protein: CASSLGFVNTEAFF. CDR3 DNA sequence: TGTGCCAGCAGCTTAGGGTTCGTGAACACTGAAGCTTTCTTT.